One and the same sample provided the 22 T cell receptor beta chains below, sequenced in a study of breast tumors, draining lymph nodes, adjacent tissues. In TCRdb, the multiplex PCR reads were re-called with MiXCR into one record per CDR3 protein. The sample records some 150,000 distinct CDR3 sequences, around 20% being singletons. The lymph nodes were axillary draining lymph nodes from breast cancer patients. Sequencing used axillary lymph node tissue. Receptors originate from a female donor with breast cancer. Some clones in this sample may be carry-over from other donors' samples.

This clonotype was counted at least ten times. The V gene is TRBV29-1, the J gene TRBJ2-1; 11 nucleotides agree with TRBD1. The trim removed 6 bases at V and 8 bases at J, leaving 9 bases unmatched. Germline CDR1 SQVTM, CDR2 ANQGSEA. The CDR3 sequence is 14 residues long. In nucleotides, the CDR3 is TGCAGCGTGGGGAGGACAGGGGGCTGGGATGAGCAGTTCTTC. Its protein product is CSVGRTGGWDEQFF.

V is TRBV3-1 and J is TRBJ2-7; D remains ambiguous. In germline, CDR1 is LGHDT, CDR2 YNNKEL (reference sequence). Trimming cost V 1 base and J 1 base, with 5 bases left between them. There are 13 residues in the CDR3. Written as DNA, the CDR3 is TGTGCCAGCAGCCAAGTTTCTTCCTACGAGCAGTACTTC. This codes for CASSQVSSYEQYF.

This clonotype was observed at least ten times. V and J are TRBV24-1 and TRBJ2-7; tentative D call: TRBD1 (7 bases). The V gene lost 10 bases and the J gene lost 0 bases, with 12 bases spanning the gap. Germline-derived CDR1 and CDR2 are KGHDR and SFDVKD. This CDR3 spans 13 amino acids. This chain's CDR3 is CATEGQNSYEQYF. CDR3 nucleotide sequence: TGTGCCACGGAGGGACAGAACTCCTACGAGCAGTACTTC.

Details on this clonotype: A clone one base away is much larger, so this may be a read error. The genes are TRBV3-1 and TRBJ2-5, with 7 bases that match TRBD2. The germline CDR1 and CDR2 sequences are LGHDT and YNNKEL (reference sequence). This CDR3 spans 19 amino acids. The CDR3 reads CASSQDLGGSEWAQETQSF. CDR3 coding DNA: TGTGCCAGCAGCCAAGATCTAGGCGGGAGTGAGTGGGCCCAAGAGACCCAGTCCTTC.

This clonotype has just one count. The chain couples TRBV9 to TRBJ1-5; 8 bases match TRBD1. Trimming cost V 2 bases and J 2 bases; bases outside gene matches: 9. This CDR3 spans 17 amino acids. Germline CDR1 SGDLS, CDR2 YYNGEE. The CDR3 coding sequence is TGTGCCAGCAGCGTGAGGGCAGGGGGCCGAGGCAATCAGCCCCAGCATTTT. Residues: CASSVRAGGRGNQPQHF.

At least ten counts were recorded for this clonotype. This chain uses TRBV4-2 with TRBJ2-1; D not certain. Deletions cut 3 bases from V and 5 bases from J, with 8 bases between. Germline V gives CDR1 LGHNA, CDR2 YNFKEQ. CDR3 length: 13 amino acids. The CDR3 DNA is TGTGCCAGCAGCCAGGTTAGCCACAATGAGCAGTTCTTC. Its translation: CASSQVSHNEQFF.

In its sample, this clonotype was seen many times. The chain has TRBV20-1 and TRBJ2-7, with 8 nucleotides matching TRBD1. CDR3 size: 15 residues. Germline-derived CDR1 and CDR2 are DFQATT and SNEGSKA (reference sequence). The trim removed 3 bases at V and 5 bases at J, leaving 12 bases unmatched. The CDR3 loop reads CSASLGRGLGDEQYF. The CDR3 DNA reads TGCAGTGCTAGTCTTGGCAGGGGGCTAGGCGACGAGCAGTACTTC.

In its sample, this clonotype was seen many times. This chain uses TRBV12-3 or TRBV12-4 with TRBJ2-1; 13 bases map to TRBD2. After removal of 6 bases from V and 9 bases from J, the junction contained 8 bases not matched to a gene. The CDR3 is made up of 15 amino acids. The CDR3 reads CASSRSRLAGGEQFF. DNA of the CDR3: TGTGCCAGCAGCCGCTCACGACTAGCGGGAGGTGAGCAGTTCTTC.

This clonotype turned up a few times. The gene calls are TRBV28 and TRBJ2-3, with D perhaps matching TRBD1 (6 bases). The germline gives CDR1 MDHEN, CDR2 SYDVKM. This CDR3 has 13 amino acids. V gave up 10 bases and J gave up 10 bases, with 21 bases separating them. The CDR3 region is CATKGGYPWAQYF. CDR3 nucleotide sequence: TGTGCCACCAAAGGGGGATACCCCTGGGCGCAGTATTTT.

This clonotype was observed a few times. The rearrangement joins TRBV2 to TRBJ2-5; unclear D gene. Trimming took 2 bases from V and 1 from J, leaving 8 bases between them. The CDR3 length is 14 residues. The germline V gene has CDR1 SNHLY and CDR2 FYNNEI. CDR3 coding DNA: TGTGCCAGCAGTGAAAGGCCTGGCCAAGAGACCCAGTACTTC. Protein: CASSERPGQETQYF.

Comment on this clonotype: This may be a read error, as it is one base from a much larger clone. The chain uses TRBV5-1 and TRBJ2-7; D is perhaps TRBD1 (5 bases). Germline V gene data show CDR1 as SGHRS and CDR2 as YFSETQ. CDR3 size: 13 residues. The germline V and J ends were trimmed by 4 bases and 2 bases, with 10 bases remaining between them. The chain's CDR3 is CASSRRQPYEQYF. CDR3 sequence (DNA): TGCGCCAGCAGCCGGAGACAGCCCTACGAGCAGTACTTC. The full variable domain, rest sourced from reference TRBV5-1 and TRBJ2-7, is KAGVTQTPRYLIKTRGQQVTLSCSPISGHRSVSWYQQTPGQGLQFLFEYFSETQRNKGNFPGRFSGRQFSNSRSEMNVSTLELGDSALYLCASSRRQPYEQYFGPGTRLTVT.

The V and J genes are TRBV27 and TRBJ2-6; TRBD1 matches 8 bases. Germline V CDR1 and CDR2: MNHEY, SMNVEV (reference sequence). V lost 6 bases, J lost 0 bases, and 7 bases stayed unmatched. The CDR3 length is 17 residues. Here the CDR3 reads CASRGTGFFSGANVLTF. Here the CDR3 DNA reads TGTGCCAGCAGAGGGACAGGCTTCTTCTCTGGGGCCAACGTCCTGACTTTC. Full variable domain (missing parts from reference TRBV27 and TRBJ2-6): EAQVTQNPRYLITVTGKKLTVTCSQNMNHEYMSWYRQDPGLGLRQIYYSMNVEVTDKGDVPEGYKVSRKEKRNFPLILESPSPNQTSLYFCASRGTGFFSGANVLTFGAGSRLTVL.

The CDR3 nucleotides read TGTGCCAGCAGCCGATTAGCGGGAAGGGGCCGTGAGCAGTTCTTC. Residues: CASSRLAGRGREQFF. V and J are TRBV6-6 and TRBJ2-1; 8 bases map to TRBD2. Germline lookup yields CDR1 MNHNY and CDR2 SVGAGI (reference sequence). The J segment lost 9 bases and the V segment lost 6 bases, leaving 13 bases of the junction unmatched. The CDR3 is 15 residues long.

This clonotype was seen at least ten times. The rearrangement uses TRBV6-2 or TRBV6-3 and TRBJ2-7, with unresolved D. The V gene lost 5 bases and the J gene lost 9 bases, with 20 bases spanning the gap. CDR1 is MNHEY, CDR2 SVGEGT, per germline. The CDR3 loop spans 14 amino acids. CDR3 in DNA: TGTGCCAGCAGTAAAAGGGCAGAGCTACGAAGGCAGTACTTC. It is translated as CASSKRAELRRQYF.

In the case of this clonotype: One junction end disagrees with the germline gene, perhaps due to a read error. The DNA of the CDR3 is TGTGCCAGCAGTGAAACCCAAATCGGTTCTAGCACAGATACGCAGTGTTTT. This gives the protein CASSETQIGSSTDTQCF. The rearrangement joins TRBV6-1 to TRBJ2-3; D is perhaps TRBD2 (5 bases). The CDR3 length is 17 residues. Per the germline V gene, CDR1 is MNHNS and CDR2 is SASEGT.

This clonotype was counted many times. V and J are TRBV4-3 and TRBJ2-3; the match to TRBD2 covers 10 bases. Trimming removed 0 bases from V and 1 base from J; junction bases left unmatched: 7. The V gene's germline CDR1 is LGHNA and CDR2 YSLEER. CDR3 length: 18 amino acids. The CDR3 DNA reads as TGCGCCAGCAGCCAAGAGCTAGCGGGAGATTCCGGCACAGATACGCAGTATTTT. Its translation is CASSQELAGDSGTDTQYF.

This clonotype occurred a few times. The chain has TRBV20-1 and TRBJ2-1, with 14 nucleotides matching TRBD2. J lost 10 bases, V lost 6 bases, and 5 bases had no gene match. Germline assignment: CDR1 DFQATT and CDR2 SNEGSKA (reference sequence). The length of the CDR3 is 13 residues. CDR3 protein: CSAPGLAGVEQFF. The CDR3 DNA is TGCAGTGCCCCGGGACTAGCGGGAGTCGAGCAGTTCTTC.

The table lists this clonotype with a few counts. The gene calls are TRBV27 and TRBJ2-5; D is perhaps TRBD1 or TRBD2 (6 bases each). The CDR3 totals 18 residues. V was shortened by 0 bases and J by 3 bases, with 20 bases between the two germline ends. CDR1 and CDR2 from the germline V gene are MNHEY and SMNVEV (reference sequence). This CDR3 is CASSLSRGRGLGKETQYF. DNA for the CDR3: TGTGCCAGCAGTTTATCGCGTGGTCGGGGGCTGGGAAAAGAGACCCAGTACTTC.

This clonotype has a count of ten or more. The chain couples TRBV9 to TRBJ2-1; D unresolved. Germline CDR1 is SGDLS and CDR2 is YYNGEE. The V end lost 0 bases, the J end lost 9 bases, and 10 bases lay between the germline ends. This CDR3 comprises 13 residues. For the CDR3, the DNA is TGTGCCAGCAGCGTAGGTAACTCCGTTGAGCAGTTCTTC. Protein sequence: CASSVGNSVEQFF. Looking up the rest from reference TRBV9 and TRBJ2-1 gives the full variable domain: DSGVTQTPKHLITATGQRVTLRCSPRSGDLSVYWYQQSLDQGLQFLIQYYNGEERAKGNILERFSAQQFPDLHSELNLSSLELGDSALYFCASSVGNSVEQFFGPGTRLTVL.

This clonotype has a count of ten or more. The chain has TRBV6-6 and TRBJ2-1; a possible D gene is TRBD1 (6 bases). CDR1 is MNHNY, CDR2 SVGAGI, per germline (reference sequence). This CDR3 contains 13 residues. V was trimmed by 6 bases and J by 8 bases, leaving 14 bases between them. DNA for the CDR3: TGTGCCAGCAGGCACGGGACATCACATGAGCAGTTCTTC. Amino acid sequence: CASRHGTSHEQFF.

This clonotype has at least ten counts. The V call is TRBV7-8, the J call TRBJ1-6; a weak D match, TRBD1 (5 bases). Germline V gene data show CDR1 as SGHVS and CDR2 as FQNEAQ. V lost 5 bases and J lost 0, with 8 bases in between. This CDR3 is 15 amino acids long. The CDR3 sequence is CASSRDRSYNSPLHF. The CDR3 DNA reads TGTGCCAGCAGCCGGGACCGCTCCTATAATTCACCCCTCCACTTT.

Regarding this clonotype: Being one base from a much bigger clone, this may be a read error. The rearrangement joins TRBV12-3 or TRBV12-4 to TRBJ2-5; 14 bases are shared with TRBD2. The CDR3 is made up of 17 amino acids. The V and J ends lost 8 bases and 5 bases, in that order; junction bases with no gene match: 13. CDR3 loop: CASGPTPGLAGAETQYF. The CDR3 coding sequence is TGTGCCAGCGGGCCCACACCGGGACTAGCGGGAGCTGAGACCCAGTACTTC.